This TCR beta chain appears in the sequencing data of a study of response to subunit inactivated influenza vaccine. The CDR3 has 13 residues. Germline lookup yields CDR1 SGHTA and CDR2 FQGNSA. Trimming took 7 bases from V and 1 from J, leaving 11 bases between them. Concerning this clonotype: The target antigen is unknown.

TCRdb called the RT-PCR reads again in MiXCR, with one record for every CDR3 protein. The table has hundreds of thousands of distinct CDR3 sequences, about 18% seen once; the top ten hold approximately 11%. Whole-study results and caveats: The authors offered the suggestion that each seasonal influenza vaccination recruits few new T cells.

This TCR was recovered from a man aged 45-65 years who received an inactivated influenza vaccine. This specimen consisted of PBMCs from blood, obtained roughly 5 days after vaccination. V usage is TRBV7-2 and J usage is TRBJ2-7; no reliable D call. Here the CDR3 reads CASTRTFSYEQYF. The CDR3 DNA reads TGTGCCAGCACCAGGACGTTTTCCTACGAGCAGTACTTC. Combining the CDR3 with reference TRBV7-2 and TRBJ2-7 gives the whole variable domain GAGVSQSPSNKVTEKGKDVELRCDPISGHTALYWYRQSLGQGLEFLIYFQGNSAPDKSGLPSDRFSAERTGGSVSTLTIQRTQQEDSAVYLCASTRTFSYEQYFGPGTRLTVT.